Here is one T cell receptor (beta chain) with its context. V was trimmed by 4 bases and J by 4 bases, leaving 7 bases between them. Germline CDR1 MDHEN, CDR2 SYDVKM. CDR3 length equals 12 residues. This sample was taken from a study of blood T cell repertoires in COVID-19. Study context: COVID-19 samples, acute and convalescent, were from the United States, Italy and Spain.

Sequenced by immunoSEQ multiplex PCR; TCRdb stores in-frame clones only, minus some. The sample lists some 320,000 clones, about nine tenths occurring once. The chain combines TRBV28 with TRBJ2-5, with D uncertain. The TCR originated in a man in his 60s who had recovered from COVID-19. What was sequenced was PBMCs or T cells enriched from blood (not recorded which). In DNA form, the CDR3 reads TGTGCCAGCAGTTCTTCCTCAGAGACCCAGTACTTC. It yields the protein CASSSSSETQYF. The entire variable domain, with the rest obtained from reference TRBV28 and TRBJ2-5, is as follows: DVKVTQSSRYLVKRTGEKVFLECVQDMDHENMFWYRQDPGLGLRLIYFSYDVKMKEKGDIPEGYSVSREKKERFSLILESASTNQTSMYLCASSSSSETQYFGPGTRLLVL.